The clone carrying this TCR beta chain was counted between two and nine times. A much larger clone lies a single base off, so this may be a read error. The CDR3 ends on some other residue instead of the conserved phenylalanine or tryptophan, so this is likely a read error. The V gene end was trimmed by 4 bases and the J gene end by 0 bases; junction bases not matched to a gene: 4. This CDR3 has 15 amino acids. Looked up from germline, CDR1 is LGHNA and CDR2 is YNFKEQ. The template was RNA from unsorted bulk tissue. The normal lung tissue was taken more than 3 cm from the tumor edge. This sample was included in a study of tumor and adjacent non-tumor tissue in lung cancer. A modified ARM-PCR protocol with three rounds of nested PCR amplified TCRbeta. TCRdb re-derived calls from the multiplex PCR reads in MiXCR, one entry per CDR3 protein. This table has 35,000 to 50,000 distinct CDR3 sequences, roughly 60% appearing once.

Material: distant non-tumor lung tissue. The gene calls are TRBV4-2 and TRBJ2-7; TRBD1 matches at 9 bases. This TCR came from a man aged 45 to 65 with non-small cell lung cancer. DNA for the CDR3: TGTGCCAGCAGCCCGGGACAGGGCCCCTCCTACGAGCAGTACTTA. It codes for CASSPGQGPSYEQYL.